What follows describes a single TCR beta chain. Its antigen is still unknown. These data originate in a study of cytomegalovirus exposure and HLA in healthy donors. General study results and limits: It was confirmed in vitro that a few of the CMV-associated chains were specific for CMV antigens. When analyzed later, a missense DCLRE1C variant was found to be linked to TCR beta V- and J-gene trimming.

The PCR employed 60 Vbeta primers together with 13 Jbeta primers. Some clones are missing from TCRdb's copy, which holds only in-frame ones; the method was immunoSEQ multiplex PCR. The repertoire includes 150,000 or so clones, 65% to 80% of them detected once, and roughly 4% sits in the top ten. Material for sequencing was PBMCs. This TCR came from a woman aged 40 to 50 in good health and CMV-seronegative.

The CDR3 protein is CASSDRIANSPLHF. The DNA of the CDR3 is TGTGCCAGCAGTGACCGGATAGCAAATTCACCCCTCCACTTT. V is TRBV6-1 and J is TRBJ1-6, with D unclear. Trimming shortened V by 3 bases and J by 7 bases, and 10 bases separated the two germline ends. This CDR3 comprises 14 residues. The V gene's germline CDR1 is MNHNS and CDR2 SASEGT.